A selection of T cell receptor beta chains follows, all from one sample in a study of regulatory T cells in long-lasting Graves disease. One entry per CDR3 protein results from TCRdb running MiXCR on the multiplex PCR reads. Of 500,000 to 800,000 distinct CDR3 sequences in the sample, about 30% were seen once. The specimen comprised peripheral blood mononuclear cells (PBMCs), sampled when the disease was refractory, from a patient treated with antithyroid drugs. The receptor set was obtained from a female donor with Graves disease. The CDR3 runs from the conserved cysteine through the conserved F or W. Fields, in order: J gene, clone size, V gene, D gene, CDR3 protein, CDR3 DNA. The D gene is left open where the match is weak. Size tells how often a clone was seen (once, few, many) or the class of an expanded clone, and some rows leave it out.

j_gene: TRBJ1-6
abundance: few
v_gene: TRBV20-1
d_gene: TRBD1
CDR3aa: CSASNRGGSPLHF
CDR3nt: TGCAGTGCTAGTAACAGGGGGGGCTCACCCCTCCACTTT

j_gene: TRBJ1-6
abundance: many
v_gene: TRBV28
d_gene: TRBD1
CDR3aa: CASRMAGTGDNSPLHF
CDR3nt: TGTGCCAGCAGGATGGCCGGGACAGGGGATAATTCACCCCTCCACTTT

j_gene: TRBJ2-7
abundance: few
v_gene: TRBV27
d_gene: TRBD1
CDR3aa: CASSITGQGDEQYF
CDR3nt: TGTGCCAGCAGTATCACGGGACAGGGCGACGAGCAGTACTTC

j_gene: TRBJ1-1
abundance: .
v_gene: TRBV19
d_gene: .
CDR3aa: CASSIETGNTEAFF
CDR3nt: TGTGCCAGTAGTATAGAGACAGGGAACACTGAAGCTTTCTTT

j_gene: TRBJ2-5
abundance: .
v_gene: TRBV3-1
d_gene: .
CDR3aa: CASSLSMAEETQYF
CDR3nt: TGTGCCAGCAGCCTCAGCATGGCGGAAGAGACCCAGTACTTC

j_gene: TRBJ1-2
abundance: few
v_gene: TRBV6-5
d_gene: .
CDR3aa: CASSYSPGQGQHYGYTF
CDR3nt: TGTGCCAGCAGTTACTCTCCGGGACAAGGGCAACACTATGGCTACACCTTC

j_gene: TRBJ1-6
abundance: .
v_gene: TRBV6-5
d_gene: TRBD1
CDR3aa: CASSSSIGTGSSPLHF
CDR3nt: TGTGCCAGCAGTTCTAGCATCGGGACAGGCTCCTCACCCCTCCACTTT

j_gene: TRBJ1-1
abundance: many
v_gene: TRBV6-2/TRBV6-3
d_gene: TRBD1
CDR3aa: CASSYRDSFTEAFF
CDR3nt: TGTGCCAGCAGTTACAGGGACAGCTTCACTGAAGCTTTCTTT

j_gene: TRBJ2-7
abundance: .
v_gene: TRBV12-5
d_gene: TRBD2
CDR3aa: CASGTRTSGRGDEQYF
CDR3nt: TGTGCTAGTGGTACCAGGACTAGCGGGAGAGGAGACGAGCAGTACTTC

j_gene: TRBJ1-2
abundance: .
v_gene: TRBV20-1
d_gene: .
CDR3aa: CSASEGGYYGYTF
CDR3nt: TGCAGTGCCAGTGAAGGGGGGTACTATGGCTACACCTTC

j_gene: TRBJ1-6
abundance: many
v_gene: TRBV11-2
d_gene: TRBD1
CDR3aa: CASSLEVRGYTFF
CDR3nt: TGTGCCAGCAGCTTAGAGGTCAGGGGGTATACTTTCTTT

j_gene: TRBJ1-5
abundance: .
v_gene: TRBV5-1
d_gene: .
CDR3aa: CASSLSGSGYQPQHF
CDR3nt: TGCGCCAGCAGCTTATCGGGGTCAGGGTATCAGCCCCAGCATTTT

j_gene: TRBJ1-1
abundance: few
v_gene: TRBV7-3
d_gene: .
CDR3aa: CASSPSGAPNTEAFF
CDR3nt: TGTGCCAGCAGCCCGTCGGGGGCCCCCAACACTGAAGCTTTCTTT

j_gene: TRBJ1-2
abundance: few
v_gene: TRBV29-1
d_gene: .
CDR3aa: CSVEVVWGYTF
CDR3nt: TGCAGCGTTGAAGTGGTCTGGGGCTACACCTTC

j_gene: TRBJ2-7
abundance: .
v_gene: TRBV7-9
d_gene: TRBD2
CDR3aa: CASSFLGRPGLPYEQYF
CDR3nt: TGTGCCAGCAGCTTTCTCGGGAGGCCCGGTCTCCCCTACGAGCAGTACTTC

j_gene: TRBJ1-5
abundance: few
v_gene: TRBV19
d_gene: TRBD1
CDR3aa: CASSPWDRGRGNQPQHF
CDR3nt: TGTGCCAGTAGTCCGTGGGACAGGGGGCGAGGCAATCAGCCCCAGCATTTT

j_gene: TRBJ1-2
abundance: many
v_gene: TRBV20-1
d_gene: .
CDR3aa: CSARDQWAARNYGYTF
CDR3nt: TGCAGTGCTAGAGATCAGTGGGCAGCAAGAAACTATGGCTACACCTTC

j_gene: TRBJ2-7
abundance: many
v_gene: TRBV7-9
d_gene: .
CDR3aa: CASSSGGAYEQYF
CDR3nt: TGTGCCAGCAGTTCCGGGGGCGCCTACGAGCAGTACTTC

j_gene: TRBJ1-2
abundance: many
v_gene: TRBV6-2/TRBV6-3
d_gene: TRBD1
CDR3aa: CASSSPGTASRGYTF
CDR3nt: TGTGCCAGCAGTTCCCCCGGGACAGCCAGCCGGGGCTACACCTTC

j_gene: TRBJ2-2
abundance: .
v_gene: TRBV12-3/TRBV12-4
d_gene: .
CDR3aa: CASSLQGHNTGELFF
CDR3nt: TGTGCCAGCAGTTTACAGGGACATAACACCGGGGAGCTGTTTTTT

j_gene: TRBJ2-7
abundance: .
v_gene: TRBV30
d_gene: TRBD2
CDR3aa: CAWTGAGAPYEQYF
CDR3nt: TGTGCCTGGACCGGAGCGGGAGCCCCCTACGAGCAGTACTTC

j_gene: TRBJ1-1
abundance: many
v_gene: TRBV2
d_gene: TRBD1
CDR3aa: CASSEDRVGTEAFF
CDR3nt: TGTGCCAGCAGTGAGGACAGGGTAGGCACTGAAGCTTTCTTT

j_gene: TRBJ1-4
abundance: .
v_gene: TRBV11-2
d_gene: .
CDR3aa: CASSLVIGTNEKLFF
CDR3nt: TGTGCCAGCAGCTTAGTTATAGGAACTAATGAAAAACTGTTTTTT

j_gene: TRBJ2-4
abundance: few
v_gene: TRBV28
d_gene: TRBD1
CDR3aa: CASSSDRGAKNIQYF
CDR3nt: TGTGCCAGCAGTTCGGACAGGGGGGCCAAAAACATTCAGTACTTC

j_gene: TRBJ2-7
abundance: .
v_gene: TRBV18
d_gene: .
CDR3aa: CASSPEGGVSYEQYF
CDR3nt: TGTGCCAGCTCACCTGAGGGGGGAGTATCCTACGAGCAGTACTTC

j_gene: TRBJ1-1
abundance: .
v_gene: TRBV29-1
d_gene: .
CDR3aa: CSAQNTEAFF
CDR3nt: TGCAGCGCCCAGAACACTGAAGCTTTCTTT

j_gene: TRBJ2-7
abundance: few
v_gene: TRBV5-6
d_gene: TRBD1
CDR3aa: CASSLQGAVYEQYF
CDR3nt: TGTGCCAGCAGCCTACAGGGGGCGGTGTACGAGCAGTACTTC

j_gene: TRBJ1-3
abundance: few
v_gene: TRBV2
d_gene: TRBD1
CDR3aa: CATRGLGNTIYF
CDR3nt: TGTGCCACGAGGGGGCTTGGAAACACCATATATTTT

j_gene: TRBJ1-1
abundance: few
v_gene: TRBV11-2
d_gene: TRBD1
CDR3aa: CASSSGTGTQNTEAFF
CDR3nt: TGTGCCAGCAGCTCCGGGACAGGGACTCAGAACACTGAAGCTTTCTTT

j_gene: TRBJ1-1
abundance: few
v_gene: TRBV28
d_gene: TRBD1
CDR3aa: CASSFPQQGVYTEAFF
CDR3nt: TGTGCCAGCAGTTTCCCACAACAGGGGGTGTACACTGAAGCTTTCTTT

j_gene: TRBJ1-2
abundance: .
v_gene: TRBV2
d_gene: .
CDR3aa: CASRNPSYGYTF
CDR3nt: TGTGCCAGCAGAAACCCGAGCTATGGCTACACCTTC

j_gene: TRBJ1-6
abundance: many
v_gene: TRBV28
d_gene: .
CDR3aa: CASSFPAGGGDPLHF
CDR3nt: TGTGCCAGCAGTTTTCCGGCAGGAGGGGGAGATCCCCTCCACTTT

j_gene: TRBJ1-5
abundance: .
v_gene: TRBV19
d_gene: .
CDR3aa: CASSIDLAGTLNQPQHF
CDR3nt: TGTGCCAGTAGTATAGATCTCGCAGGGACCCTCAATCAGCCCCAGCATTTT

j_gene: TRBJ2-5
abundance: few
v_gene: TRBV7-2
d_gene: TRBD2
CDR3aa: CASSLVGTSGSGTQYF
CDR3nt: TGTGCCAGCAGCTTAGTAGGGACTAGCGGGAGTGGGACCCAGTACTTC

j_gene: TRBJ1-2
abundance: .
v_gene: TRBV5-1
d_gene: TRBD1
CDR3aa: CASSSGTGDVDGYTF
CDR3nt: TGTGCCAGCAGCAGCGGGACAGGGGATGTCGATGGCTACACCTTC

j_gene: TRBJ2-1
abundance: once
v_gene: TRBV6-2/TRBV6-3
d_gene: TRBD2
CDR3aa: CASRTTRTSAHYNEQFF
CDR3nt: TGTGCCAGCAGGACCACCCGGACTAGCGCTCACTACAATGAGCAGTTCTTC